These 27 T cell receptor beta chains were all obtained from the same sample, sequenced in a study of blood T cell repertoires in COVID-19. Using immunoSEQ multiplex PCR, the repertoire was profiled, and TCRdb retains in-frame clones only, with some absent. The sample yields approximately 200,000 clones, 86% seen once. The sample comprised peripheral blood. All receptors derive from a woman aged 45-60 years with acute or convalescent COVID-19.

The gene calls are TRBV18 and TRBJ2-2, with 7 nucleotides matching TRBD1. In germline, CDR1 is KGHSH, CDR2 LQKENI. The CDR3 consists of 15 residues. The V and J ends lost 6 bases and 0 bases, in that order; junction bases with no gene match: 4. CDR3 bases: TGTGCCAGCTCGCCGACAGGGCCGAACACCGGGGAGCTGTTTTTT. Translation: CASSPTGPNTGELFF.

This chain connects TRBV27 to TRBJ1-4; the D gene is possibly TRBD1 (5 bases). CDR1 and CDR2 from the germline V gene are MNHEY and SMNVEV (reference sequence). The CDR3 has 15 amino acids. V lost 2 bases to trimming and J lost 7 bases, with 14 bases between them. CDR3 nucleotide sequence: TGTGCCAGCAGTTTAGCTACAGGTTCTATTGAAAAACTGTTTTTT. Translated, it gives CASSLATGSIEKLFF. The variable domain in full, with the rest retrieved from reference TRBV27 and TRBJ1-4, is EAQVTQNPRYLITVTGKKLTVTCSQNMNHEYMSWYRQDPGLGLRQIYYSMNVEVTDKGDVPEGYKVSRKEKRNFPLILESPSPNQTSLYFCASSLATGSIEKLFFGSGTQLSVL.

The CDR3 DNA reads as TGCGCCAGCAGCCAACAGACAGGGAGGAATGAAAAACTGTTTTTT. It codes for CASSQQTGRNEKLFF. The chain combines TRBV4-3 with TRBJ1-4; 7 bases agree with TRBD1. Per the germline V gene, CDR1 is LGHNA and CDR2 is YSLEER. This CDR3 has 15 residues. The trim removed 2 bases at V and 5 bases at J, leaving 5 bases unmatched.

CDR3 DNA: TGTGCCAGTAGTATCATACAGGGGGGAAATCAGCCCCAGCATTTT. Translation: CASSIIQGGNQPQHF. The chain employs TRBV19 and TRBJ1-5; 8 nucleotides align to TRBD1. The CDR3 loop spans 15 amino acids. The germline V gene encodes CDR1 LNHDA and CDR2 SQIVND (reference sequence). V trimming: 3 bases; J trimming: 4 bases; junction bases outside the gene matches: 5.

The chain carries TRBV7-8 and TRBJ1-5; 10 bases fit TRBD1. CDR1 and CDR2 (germline): SGHVS, FQNEAQ. Trimming at V came to 0 bases and at J to 7 bases, leaving 9 bases not matched to a gene. The CDR3 has 17 residues. The CDR3, as DNA: TGTGCCAGCAGCTTAGCGTCCGGGACAGGGGCCAGGCAGCCCCAGCATTTT. This sequence encodes CASSLASGTGARQPQHF. The full variable domain, its missing parts supplied by reference TRBV7-8 and TRBJ1-5, is GAGVSQSPRYKVAKRGQDVALRCDPISGHVSLFWYQQALGQGPEFLTYFQNEAQLDKSGLPSDRFFAERPEGSVSTLKIQRTQQEDSAVYLCASSLASGTGARQPQHFGDGTRLSIL.

This clone was seen a few times. The chain carries TRBV11-1 and TRBJ1-5, with D perhaps matching TRBD1 (6 bases). Germline lookup yields CDR1 SGHAT and CDR2 FQDESV (reference sequence). V gave up 1 base and J gave up 5 bases, with 6 bases separating them. There are 13 residues in the CDR3. CDR3 in amino acids: CASSLDRDQPQHF. Here the CDR3 DNA reads TGTGCCAGCAGCTTAGACAGGGATCAGCCCCAGCATTTT.

This sequence joins TRBV9 and TRBJ2-3; D is undetermined. This CDR3 is built from 12 residues. The V and J ends lost 3 bases and 1 base respectively, with 3 bases between them. Germline-derived CDR1 and CDR2 are SGDLS and YYNGEE. The CDR3, as DNA: TGTGCCAGCAGCGCCGGCACAGATACGCAGTATTTT. The encoded protein is CASSAGTDTQYF.

This chain connects TRBV12-3 or TRBV12-4 to TRBJ1-2; possibly TRBD1 for D (6 bases). V was trimmed by 10 bases and J by 1 base, leaving 10 bases between them. The CDR3 covers 12 residues. CDR3 amino acids: CATIRGNYGYTF. The CDR3 DNA sequence: TGTGCCACCATCAGGGGTAACTATGGCTACACCTTC.

In nucleotides, the CDR3 is TGTGCCAGCACTTTTGACCAGGGGGACCTCAAAGGCTACACCTTC. Translation: CASTFDQGDLKGYTF. The V call is TRBV27, the J call TRBJ1-2; 7 bases are shared with TRBD1. The V and J ends lost 7 bases and 8 bases, in that order; junction bases with no gene match: 16. Germline values: CDR1 MNHEY, CDR2 SMNVEV (reference sequence). This CDR3 comprises 15 residues.

The chain is built from TRBV10-1 and TRBJ1-2; D is possibly TRBD1 (5 bases). There are 15 residues in the CDR3. The V end lost 10 bases, the J end lost 3 bases, and 21 bases lay between the germline ends. CDR1 WNHNN and CDR2 SYGVQD come from the germline V gene (reference sequence). The CDR3 here is CANPPREERDYGYTF. The DNA of the CDR3 is TGCGCCAACCCCCCCAGGGAGGAGAGGGACTATGGCTACACCTTC.

This clone was seen only a few times. The gene calls are TRBV19 and TRBJ2-3, with TRBD2 matching over 10 bases. With V trimmed by 3 bases and J by 0 bases, 9 bases remained unmatched. Germline assignment: CDR1 LNHDA and CDR2 SQIVND (reference sequence). This CDR3 has 18 amino acids. In nucleotides, the CDR3 is TGTGCCAGTAGTATTGGGCCTAGCGGGAGATTTAGCACAGATACGCAGTATTTT. Amino acids: CASSIGPSGRFSTDTQYF. The variable domain in full, with the rest retrieved from reference TRBV19 and TRBJ2-3, is DGGITQSPKYLFRKEGQNVTLSCEQNLNHDAMYWYRQDPGQGLRLIYYSQIVNDFQKGDIAEGYSVSREKKESFPLTVTSAQKNPTAFYLCASSIGPSGRFSTDTQYFGPGTRLTVL.

This chain connects TRBV5-5 to TRBJ2-1; 8 nucleotides match TRBD2. From germline, CDR1 is SGHKS and CDR2 YYEKEE (reference sequence). The CDR3 runs to 15 residues. V shed 3 bases, J shed 5 bases, and the junction held 7 bases outside the gene matches. CDR3 sequence: CASSSPAGDHNEQFF. The CDR3 DNA is TGTGCCAGCAGCTCCCCAGCGGGGGACCACAATGAGCAGTTCTTC.

The CDR3 DNA reads as TGCGCCAGCAGCTTTGGGACAGGGTATGGCTACACCTTC. Its translation is CASSFGTGYGYTF. J is TRBJ1-2 and V is TRBV5-1, with 9 bases identical to TRBD1. V lost 2 bases and J lost 5; bases outside the gene matches: 1. Germline CDR1 is SGHRS and CDR2 is YFSETQ. This CDR3 has 13 residues.

There are a few counts of this clone. This chain uses TRBV19 with TRBJ2-2; D is unresolved. The V and J ends lost 6 bases and 4 bases respectively, with 12 bases between them. The length of the CDR3 is 14 residues. Germline CDR1 LNHDA, CDR2 SQIVND (reference sequence). The DNA of the CDR3 is TGTGCCAGTAGACCCACAGTTACCACCGGGGAGCTGTTTTTT. Its protein is CASRPTVTTGELFF.

This clone was counted a few times. The rearrangement uses TRBV4-2 and TRBJ1-3; D remains ambiguous. This CDR3 has 15 amino acids. V dropped 0 bases and J dropped 0 bases, with 6 bases sitting between them. Germline V CDR1 and CDR2: LGHNA, YNFKEQ. This CDR3 is CASSQDWSSGNTIYF. CDR3 nucleotide sequence: TGTGCCAGCAGCCAAGACTGGAGCTCTGGAAACACCATATATTTT.

The chain joins TRBV7-8 to TRBJ1-2; D not resolved. The length of the CDR3 is 14 residues. Trimming cost V 5 bases and J 0 bases, with 10 bases left between them. The germline V gene has CDR1 SGHVS and CDR2 FQNEAQ. The chain's CDR3 is CASSRARTNYGYTF. The CDR3 coding sequence is TGTGCCAGCAGCCGAGCGAGGACTAACTATGGCTACACCTTC.

This chain joins TRBV11-2 and TRBJ2-3, with TRBD2 matching 9 bases. The CDR3 has 15 residues. The germline gives CDR1 SGHAT, CDR2 FQNNGV. J lost 10 bases, V lost 0 bases, and 8 bases had no gene match. CDR3 loop: CASSLDGIAGVAQYF. CDR3 coding DNA: TGTGCCAGCAGCTTAGATGGAATAGCGGGGGTTGCGCAGTATTTT.

The CDR3 here is CASRSGTGGADTQYF. The CDR3 DNA reads TGTGCCAGCAGGTCCGGGACAGGGGGCGCAGATACGCAGTATTTT. V and J are TRBV6-5 and TRBJ2-3; 12 bases line up with TRBD1. The CDR3 has 15 residues. The trim removed 6 bases at V and 4 bases at J, leaving 5 bases unmatched. Germline CDR1 reads MNHEY; CDR2 reads SVGAGI.

The rearrangement links TRBV12-3 or TRBV12-4 to TRBJ2-1; perhaps TRBD2 as D (7 bases). The CDR3 length is 13 residues. The germline V and J ends were trimmed by 6 bases and 11 bases, with 17 bases remaining between them. The CDR3 loop is CASSLGGVKKQFF. CDR3 bases: TGTGCCAGCAGCCTAGGGGGGGTTAAGAAGCAGTTCTTC.

This clone was recorded only once. This rearrangement joins TRBV14 to TRBJ2-5, with 7 bases matching TRBD1. J gave up 2 bases and V 3 bases, and 9 bases lay outside the gene matches. The CDR3 length is 16 residues. The germline gives CDR1 SGHDN, CDR2 FVKESK. This chain's CDR3 is CASSHWGTARQETQYF. As DNA, the CDR3 is TGTGCCAGCAGCCACTGGGGGACAGCGCGACAAGAGACCCAGTACTTC.

The rearrangement joins TRBV6-5 to TRBJ2-2; 8 bases match TRBD1. The CDR3 consists of 12 residues. Germline V lookup: CDR1 MNHEY, CDR2 SVGAGI. This CDR3 reads CGTRGRGGELFF. The CDR3 coding sequence is TGTGGTACCAGGGGGCGCGGCGGGGAGCTGTTTTTT.

The chain carries TRBV30 and TRBJ2-7; TRBD1 matches 8 bases. Losses at the gene ends were 3 bases for V and 0 bases for J; bases not matched to a gene: 4. The CDR3 is 14 residues long. Per germline, CDR1 GTSNPN and CDR2 SVGIG (reference sequence). CDR3 sequence: CAWRTRGHSYEQYF. CDR3 coding DNA: TGTGCCTGGAGGACCAGGGGGCACTCCTACGAGCAGTACTTC.

This clone was found a few times. V is TRBV7-2 and J is TRBJ1-2; D might be TRBD1 (5 bases). The CDR3 length is 14 residues. V dropped 0 bases and J dropped 6 bases, with 11 bases sitting between them. Germline values: CDR1 SGHTA, CDR2 FQGNSA. This CDR3 reads CASSLAQGTHGYTF. Here the CDR3 DNA reads TGTGCCAGCAGCTTAGCGCAGGGTACGCATGGCTACACCTTC.

The rearrangement joins TRBV10-3 to TRBJ1-4; no definite D call. Trimming pared 8 bases from V and 2 bases from J, leaving 18 bases between. The CDR3 is 16 residues long. CDR1 is ENHRY, CDR2 SYGVKD, per germline. The CDR3 nucleotides are TGTGCCATCGGTGGGAGGGCGGTGTCTACTAATGAAAAACTGTTTTTT. It codes for CAIGGRAVSTNEKLFF.

The J gene is TRBJ1-1, the V gene TRBV4-3; 9 nucleotides line up with TRBD1. There are 16 residues in the CDR3. V lost 1 base, J lost 1 base, and 4 bases stayed unmatched. Germline V gives CDR1 LGHNA, CDR2 YSLEER. CDR3 residues: CASSQGDRAPNTEAFF. In DNA form, the CDR3 reads TGCGCCAGCAGCCAAGGGGACAGGGCTCCGAACACTGAAGCTTTCTTT.

The chain is built from TRBV5-6 and TRBJ1-1, with 12 nucleotides matching TRBD1. Germline-derived CDR1 and CDR2 are SGHDT and YYEEEE. The length of the CDR3 is 16 residues. V lost 2 bases, J lost 0 bases, and 2 bases stayed unmatched. The CDR3 DNA is TGTGCCAGCAGCTTCGGGACAGGGGGCGTGAACACTGAAGCTTTCTTT. This translates into CASSFGTGGVNTEAFF.

In this sample, this clone turned up a few times. The chain has TRBV6-1 and TRBJ1-4; no reliable D call. Trimming took off 0 bases at V and 8 bases at J, with 7 bases between the two ends. The CDR3 has 13 amino acids. Germline CDR1 and CDR2: MNHNS and SASEGT. The CDR3 sequence: CASSEANREKLFF. CDR3 bases: TGTGCCAGCAGTGAAGCGAACAGAGAAAAACTGTTTTTT.